The rows below give T cell receptor beta chains drawn from one sample of a study of cytomegalovirus exposure and HLA in healthy donors. Produced via immunoSEQ multiplex PCR; TCRdb's table is partial and in-frame only. The sample records some 82,000 clones, roughly 83% being singletons. Sequencing was performed on PBMCs. The origin of the receptors is a woman aged 45-59 years in good health and CMV-seronegative. Each CDR3 is given with its conserved first and last residue. D genes are given only for firm matches. Clone sizes are given selectively: once, few, many, or a class where the clone is expanded.

v_gene: TRBV7-9
d_gene: NA
abundance: NA
j_gene: TRBJ2-1
CDR3nt: TGTGCCAGCAGCTTCGGGTCGCGGGATGAGCAGTTCTTC
CDR3aa: CASSFGSRDEQFF

v_gene: TRBV6-6
d_gene: NA
abundance: NA
j_gene: TRBJ1-4
CDR3nt: TGTGCCAGCAGTTCAACAGGGTCCAATGAAAAACTGTTTTTT
CDR3aa: CASSSTGSNEKLFF

v_gene: TRBV28
d_gene: TRBD1
abundance: NA
j_gene: TRBJ2-5
CDR3nt: TGTGCCAGCGGGGACAGGGGATGGAGTGGGGAGACCCAGTACTTC
CDR3aa: CASGDRGWSGETQYF

v_gene: TRBV11-3
d_gene: TRBD1
abundance: NA
j_gene: TRBJ2-7
CDR3nt: TGTGCCAGCAGCTTCGGGACAGGGCGCAATGAGCAGTACTTC
CDR3aa: CASSFGTGRNEQYF

v_gene: TRBV6-5
d_gene: TRBD1
abundance: NA
j_gene: TRBJ1-2
CDR3nt: TGTGCCAGCAGTTACAGGGGGCAGAACTATGGCTACACCTTC
CDR3aa: CASSYRGQNYGYTF

v_gene: TRBV5-1
d_gene: TRBD2
abundance: NA
j_gene: TRBJ2-5
CDR3nt: TGCGCCAGCAGTTTTAGGACTAGCGGGACGGGAGAGACCCAGTACTTC
CDR3aa: CASSFRTSGTGETQYF

v_gene: TRBV11-1
d_gene: NA
abundance: NA
j_gene: TRBJ2-1
CDR3nt: TGTGCCAGCAGCTTATCAGGGCGAACCTACAATGAGCAGTTCTTC
CDR3aa: CASSLSGRTYNEQFF

v_gene: TRBV10-3
d_gene: NA
abundance: NA
j_gene: TRBJ2-3
CDR3nt: TGTGCCATCAGCACCGCCGCGACAGGAGGCACAGATACGCAGTATTTT
CDR3aa: CAISTAATGGTDTQYF

v_gene: TRBV4-1
d_gene: NA
abundance: NA
j_gene: TRBJ2-2
CDR3nt: TGCGCCAGCAGCCAAGAAAGTTTAACAGGCCCCACCGGGGAGCTGTTTTTT
CDR3aa: CASSQESLTGPTGELFF

v_gene: TRBV7-2
d_gene: TRBD2
abundance: NA
j_gene: TRBJ2-3
CDR3nt: TGTGCCAGCAGCTTGGCTAGCGGGGGGGCGAAAGATACGCAGTATTTT
CDR3aa: CASSLASGGAKDTQYF

v_gene: TRBV6-5
d_gene: NA
abundance: NA
j_gene: TRBJ1-6
CDR3nt: TGTGCCAGCAGTAGTCCCGGTGTCAGGAATTCCCCCCTCCACTTT
CDR3aa: CASSSPGVRNSPLHF

v_gene: TRBV18
d_gene: NA
abundance: NA
j_gene: TRBJ1-4
CDR3nt: TGTGCCAGCTCACCACCGGGGCTACAGGTGGTGTTTGGTGAAAAACTGTTTTTT
CDR3aa: CASSPPGLQVVFGEKLFF

v_gene: TRBV5-1
d_gene: TRBD1
abundance: NA
j_gene: TRBJ1-1
CDR3nt: TGCGCCAGCAGCTTGGAGGGGGCCTCGAACACTGAAGCTTTCTTT
CDR3aa: CASSLEGASNTEAFF

v_gene: TRBV11-1
d_gene: TRBD1
abundance: few
j_gene: TRBJ2-7
CDR3nt: TGTGCCAGCAGCGTTGGGACAGCCAGCTCCTACGAGCAGTACTTC
CDR3aa: CASSVGTASSYEQYF

v_gene: TRBV5-4
d_gene: NA
abundance: few
j_gene: TRBJ2-3
CDR3nt: TGTGCCAGCAGCTTGCTCGGGCGGGGCCAAGGGGATACGCAGTATTTT
CDR3aa: CASSLLGRGQGDTQYF

v_gene: TRBV7-9
d_gene: TRBD2
abundance: NA
j_gene: TRBJ2-5
CDR3nt: TGTGCCAGCAGCTTAGTAGGGACTAGCGGGATCGGGGAGACCCAGTACTTC
CDR3aa: CASSLVGTSGIGETQYF